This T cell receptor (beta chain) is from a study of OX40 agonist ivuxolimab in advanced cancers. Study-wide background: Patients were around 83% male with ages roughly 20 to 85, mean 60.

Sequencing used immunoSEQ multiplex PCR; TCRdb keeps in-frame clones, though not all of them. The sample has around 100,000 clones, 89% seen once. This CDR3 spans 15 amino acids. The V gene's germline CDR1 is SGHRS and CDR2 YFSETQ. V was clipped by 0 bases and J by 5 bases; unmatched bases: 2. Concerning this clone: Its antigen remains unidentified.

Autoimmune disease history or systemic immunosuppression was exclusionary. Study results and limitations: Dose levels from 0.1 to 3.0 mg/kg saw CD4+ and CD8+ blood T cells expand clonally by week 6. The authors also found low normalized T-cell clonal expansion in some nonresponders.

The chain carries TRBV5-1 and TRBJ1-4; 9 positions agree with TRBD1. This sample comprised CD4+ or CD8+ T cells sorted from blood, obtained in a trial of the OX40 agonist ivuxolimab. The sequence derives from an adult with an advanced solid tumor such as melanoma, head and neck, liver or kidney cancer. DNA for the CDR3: TGCGCCAGCAGCTTGGCCGGGACAGGGAATGAAAAACTGTTTTTT. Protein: CASSLAGTGNEKLFF.